Listed below are T cell receptor beta chains from one sample, sequenced in a study. In TCRdb, the RT-PCR reads were re-called with MiXCR into one record per CDR3 protein. The sample has 650,000 to 800,000 distinct CDR3 sequences; more than 13% are singletons. The material sequenced was memory CD4+ T cells from blood. The receptors derive from a female donor in good health, serving as a healthy control. Both conserved end residues are part of each CDR3. D genes are given only for firm matches. Clone sizes are given selectively: once, few, many, or a class where the clone is expanded.

D gene: .; clone size: .; J gene: TRBJ1-6; V gene: TRBV7-2; CDR3 DNA: TGTGCCAGCAGCTCCTTTAATTCACCCCTCCACTTT; CDR3 protein: CASSSFNSPLHF
D gene: .; clone size: few; J gene: TRBJ2-1; V gene: TRBV4-3; CDR3 DNA: TGCGCCAGCAGCCAAGACCGTACCCAATCCCATGAGCAGTTCTTC; CDR3 protein: CASSQDRTQSHEQFF
D gene: .; clone size: many; J gene: TRBJ2-5; V gene: TRBV6-6; CDR3 DNA: TGTGCCAGCAGTTACAGCTACCAAGAGACCCAGTACTTC; CDR3 protein: CASSYSYQETQYF
D gene: .; clone size: many; J gene: TRBJ2-4; V gene: TRBV4-3; CDR3 DNA: TGCGCCAGCAGCCAGTTGAACAGGGATATAGACATTCAGTACTTC; CDR3 protein: CASSQLNRDIDIQYF
D gene: .; clone size: many; J gene: TRBJ1-1; V gene: TRBV6-6; CDR3 DNA: TGTGCCAGCAGTTACGCGGGGAACACTGAAGCTTTCTTT; CDR3 protein: CASSYAGNTEAFF
D gene: .; clone size: .; J gene: TRBJ2-3; V gene: TRBV6-2/TRBV6-3; CDR3 DNA: TGTGCCAGCAGCGAACGTTTGGGGCAGTATTTT; CDR3 protein: CASSERLGQYF
D gene: .; clone size: many; J gene: TRBJ2-7; V gene: TRBV15; CDR3 DNA: TGTGCCACCAGCAGAGGTGCGACCTACGAGCAGTACTTC; CDR3 protein: CATSRGATYEQYF
D gene: TRBD2; clone size: .; J gene: TRBJ2-7; V gene: TRBV5-1; CDR3 DNA: TGCGCCAGCAGCCCCGGGACTAGCTCCGAGCAGTACTTC; CDR3 protein: CASSPGTSSEQYF
D gene: TRBD1; clone size: .; J gene: TRBJ1-1; V gene: TRBV15; CDR3 DNA: TGTGCCACCAGCAGAGATCCCAGGGGGCCTGAAGCTTTCTTT; CDR3 protein: CATSRDPRGPEAFF
D gene: TRBD2; clone size: .; J gene: TRBJ2-7; V gene: TRBV20-1; CDR3 DNA: TGCAGTGCTAGACTCCGACTAGCGGGGAGCTCCTACGAGCAGTACTTC; CDR3 protein: CSARLRLAGSSYEQYF
D gene: TRBD1; clone size: once; J gene: TRBJ2-6; V gene: TRBV12-3/TRBV12-4; CDR3 DNA: TGTGCCAGCAGGACCACAGGGGGCGCAAGGGCCAACGTCCTGACTTTC; CDR3 protein: CASRTTGGARANVLTF
D gene: TRBD2; clone size: .; J gene: TRBJ2-1; V gene: TRBV28; CDR3 DNA: TGTGCCAGCATCCTAGCGGGAGCCGAGAACTACAATGAGCAGTTCTTC; CDR3 protein: CASILAGAENYNEQFF
D gene: .; clone size: .; J gene: TRBJ1-1; V gene: TRBV30; CDR3 DNA: TGTGCCTGGAGTGTACAAAGCAGAGGGACTGAAGCTTTCTTT; CDR3 protein: CAWSVQSRGTEAFF
D gene: .; clone size: many; J gene: TRBJ2-1; V gene: TRBV6-5; CDR3 DNA: TGTGCCAGCAACCCCCCGGGGTCCAATGAGCAGTTCTTC; CDR3 protein: CASNPPGSNEQFF
D gene: TRBD1; clone size: .; J gene: TRBJ1-3; V gene: TRBV7-2; CDR3 DNA: TGTGCCAGCAGCTTCGGACAGGACGGCTCTGGAAACACCATATATTTT; CDR3 protein: CASSFGQDGSGNTIYF
D gene: .; clone size: .; J gene: TRBJ1-2; V gene: TRBV5-4; CDR3 DNA: TGTGCCAGCAGCTTTATGGGGCAAGGGCTGTATGGCTACACCTTC; CDR3 protein: CASSFMGQGLYGYTF
D gene: .; clone size: few; J gene: TRBJ2-1; V gene: TRBV19; CDR3 DNA: TGTGCCAGTGGGGAAGCCGGGGTCTACAATGAGCAGTTCTTC; CDR3 protein: CASGEAGVYNEQFF
D gene: .; clone size: .; J gene: TRBJ2-6; V gene: TRBV6-5; CDR3 DNA: TGTGCCAGCACCTCGTGGGGCTCTGGGGCCAACGTCCTGACTTTC; CDR3 protein: CASTSWGSGANVLTF
D gene: .; clone size: few; J gene: TRBJ2-7; V gene: TRBV7-8; CDR3 DNA: TGTGCCAGCACCTTAGGGTTGGGTACTTCTCGGGGCGAGCAGTACTTC; CDR3 protein: CASTLGLGTSRGEQYF
D gene: TRBD2; clone size: few; J gene: TRBJ2-1; V gene: TRBV9; CDR3 DNA: TGTGCCAGCAGGGCCACGGGAGGAGGAGTGAATGAGCAGTTCTTC; CDR3 protein: CASRATGGGVNEQFF
D gene: .; clone size: .; J gene: TRBJ2-2; V gene: TRBV24-1; CDR3 DNA: TGTGCCACCAGTGTTGCAGGGGAGTTCGGGGAGCTGTTTTTT; CDR3 protein: CATSVAGEFGELFF
D gene: .; clone size: .; J gene: TRBJ1-1; V gene: TRBV11-2; CDR3 DNA: TGTGCCAGCAGCTCCCGGGGGGGGGCGAGGGCTGAAGCTTTCTTT; CDR3 protein: CASSSRGGARAEAFF
D gene: TRBD2; clone size: .; J gene: TRBJ2-1; V gene: TRBV6-2/TRBV6-3; CDR3 DNA: TGTGCCAGCAGTCCCCCCGGGACTAGGACCGTCTATGAGCAGTTCTTC; CDR3 protein: CASSPPGTRTVYEQFF
D gene: .; clone size: .; J gene: TRBJ2-7; V gene: TRBV21-1; CDR3 DNA: TGTGCCAGCAGCAAACTCGGCAGGCAGTCCTACGAGCAGTACTTC; CDR3 protein: CASSKLGRQSYEQYF
D gene: .; clone size: .; J gene: TRBJ1-4; V gene: TRBV7-8; CDR3 DNA: TGTGCCAGCAGCTTAGCTCCGCCGCTTAATGAAAAACTGTTTTTT; CDR3 protein: CASSLAPPLNEKLFF
D gene: .; clone size: many; J gene: TRBJ2-5; V gene: TRBV12-3/TRBV12-4; CDR3 DNA: TGTGCCAGCACCCCGGTCCTGCAAGAGACCCAGTACTTC; CDR3 protein: CASTPVLQETQYF
D gene: .; clone size: many; J gene: TRBJ1-5; V gene: TRBV6-1; CDR3 DNA: TGTGCCAGCAGTCCCAATGATAGCAATCAGCCCCAGCATTTT; CDR3 protein: CASSPNDSNQPQHF
D gene: TRBD1; clone size: many; J gene: TRBJ2-3; V gene: TRBV6-6; CDR3 DNA: TGTGCCAGCAGCGGCAGGGGGCGGGTGGGCACAGATACGCAGTATTTT; CDR3 protein: CASSGRGRVGTDTQYF
D gene: .; clone size: few; J gene: TRBJ2-1; V gene: TRBV6-6; CDR3 DNA: TGTGCCAGCAGTTACTCGAAGGTTTTTCAGTTCTTC; CDR3 protein: CASSYSKVFQFF
D gene: .; clone size: .; J gene: TRBJ1-1; V gene: TRBV10-2; CDR3 DNA: TGCGCCAGCAGCCCCCACTATGACACTGAAGCTTTCTTT; CDR3 protein: CASSPHYDTEAFF
D gene: .; clone size: .; J gene: TRBJ2-1; V gene: TRBV28; CDR3 DNA: TGTGCCAGCAGGTCGAGGGTAGATGAGCAGTTCTTC; CDR3 protein: CASRSRVDEQFF
D gene: TRBD1; clone size: many; J gene: TRBJ2-1; V gene: TRBV20-1; CDR3 DNA: TGCAGTGCTGGGACAGGGAGTGACGATGAGCAGTTCTTC; CDR3 protein: CSAGTGSDDEQFF
D gene: TRBD2; clone size: .; J gene: TRBJ2-1; V gene: TRBV7-2; CDR3 DNA: TGTGCCAGCACTAGCGGGAGATTAGGCAATGAGCAGTTCTTC; CDR3 protein: CASTSGRLGNEQFF
D gene: .; clone size: few; J gene: TRBJ2-7; V gene: TRBV11-2; CDR3 DNA: TGTGCCAGCAGCTCGGATACACTGTCCTACGAGCAGTACTTC; CDR3 protein: CASSSDTLSYEQYF
D gene: .; clone size: few; J gene: TRBJ2-1; V gene: TRBV30; CDR3 DNA: TGTGCCTGGAGTCTACTAGCTCCTGAGCAGTTCTTC; CDR3 protein: CAWSLLAPEQFF
D gene: .; clone size: few; J gene: TRBJ1-4; V gene: TRBV20-1; CDR3 DNA: TGCAGTGCTTCGACAGGAACTAATGAAAAACTGTTTTTT; CDR3 protein: CSASTGTNEKLFF
D gene: .; clone size: .; J gene: TRBJ1-4; V gene: TRBV6-6; CDR3 DNA: TGTGCCAGCAGTTACGTGAGCGGTAATGAAAAACTGTTTTTT; CDR3 protein: CASSYVSGNEKLFF
D gene: TRBD2; clone size: .; J gene: TRBJ2-3; V gene: TRBV7-3; CDR3 DNA: TGTGCCAGCAGCTTAAAGGGACTAGCGGGGACCACAGATACGCAGTATTTT; CDR3 protein: CASSLKGLAGTTDTQYF
D gene: .; clone size: many; J gene: TRBJ1-1; V gene: TRBV20-1; CDR3 DNA: TGCAGTGCTAGAGTTCGGGCAGGGAATACTGAAGCTTTCTTT; CDR3 protein: CSARVRAGNTEAFF
D gene: .; clone size: many; J gene: TRBJ2-2; V gene: TRBV5-1; CDR3 DNA: TGCGCCAGCAGCTTGGAAGATACCCGGAACACCGGGGAGCTGTTTTTT; CDR3 protein: CASSLEDTRNTGELFF
D gene: .; clone size: many; J gene: TRBJ1-1; V gene: TRBV6-5; CDR3 DNA: TGTGCCAGCAGTTTTGGACAGCGAGAAGCTTTCTTT; CDR3 protein: CASSFGQREAFF
D gene: TRBD1; clone size: .; J gene: TRBJ2-6; V gene: TRBV4-1; CDR3 DNA: TGCGCCAGCAACCGGGACAGGGACTCTGGGGCCAACGTCCTGACTTTC; CDR3 protein: CASNRDRDSGANVLTF
D gene: TRBD1; clone size: few; J gene: TRBJ1-5; V gene: TRBV20-1; CDR3 DNA: TGCAGTGCTTACGGACAGGGGGCTACCGGCAATCAGCCCCAGCATTTT; CDR3 protein: CSAYGQGATGNQPQHF
D gene: TRBD1; clone size: .; J gene: TRBJ1-2; V gene: TRBV27; CDR3 DNA: TGTGCCAGCACAGGGGGCGCTGACTATGGCTACACCTTC; CDR3 protein: CASTGGADYGYTF